The clone carrying this T cell receptor beta chain appeared many times. The antigen remains undetermined. Amplification of TCR beta CDR3 regions used RNA transcripts. A first-round RT-PCR used HTBI primers, followed by a second-round multiplex PCR. One entry per CDR3 protein results from TCRdb running MiXCR on the multiplex PCR reads. Of 600,000 to 950,000 distinct CDR3 sequences listed, roughly two fifths were seen once; the top ten hold about 40%. Presentation of ophthalmopathy in the donors involved moderate-to-severe activity, CAS ≥3, NOSPECS ≥4 and a duration under 3 months. Certain patients, namely those with other autoimmune diseases, uncontrolled infections, pregnancy or lactation, were excluded. These data come from a study of Graves' ophthalmopathy and Graves' hyperthyroidism. Study-wide context: Peripheral blood sampling occurred at initial diagnosis, before any treatment. Study-level points and caveats: For predicting ophthalmopathy progression, the model had around 64% sensitivity and approximately 72% specificity.

The sequence was collected from an adult man with Graves' ophthalmopathy. Material: peripheral blood.

This CDR3 reads CSVETSGSSWETQYF. For the CDR3, the DNA is TGCAGCGTTGAGACTAGCGGGAGTTCTTGGGAGACCCAGTACTTC. The rearrangement uses TRBV29-1 and TRBJ2-5; 12 nucleotides agree with TRBD2. The CDR3 contains 15 residues. After removal of 3 bases from V and 5 bases from J, the junction contained 7 bases not matched to a gene. Germline V gene lookup returns CDR1 SQVTM and CDR2 ANQGSEA.